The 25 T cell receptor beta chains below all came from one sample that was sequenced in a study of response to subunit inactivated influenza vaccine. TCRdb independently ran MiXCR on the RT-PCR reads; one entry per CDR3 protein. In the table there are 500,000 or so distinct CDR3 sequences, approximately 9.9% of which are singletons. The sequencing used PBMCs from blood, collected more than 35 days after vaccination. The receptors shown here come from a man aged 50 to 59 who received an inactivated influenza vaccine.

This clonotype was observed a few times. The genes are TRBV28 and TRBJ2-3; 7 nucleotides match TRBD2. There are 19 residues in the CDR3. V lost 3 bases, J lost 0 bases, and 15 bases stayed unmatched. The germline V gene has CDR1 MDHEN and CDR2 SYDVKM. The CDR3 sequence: CASSFFNPSSGESTDTQYF. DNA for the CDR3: TGTGCCAGCAGTTTCTTCAACCCATCTAGCGGAGAAAGCACAGATACGCAGTATTTT. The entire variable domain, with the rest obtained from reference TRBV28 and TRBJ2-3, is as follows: DVKVTQSSRYLVKRTGEKVFLECVQDMDHENMFWYRQDPGLGLRLIYFSYDVKMKEKGDIPEGYSVSREKKERFSLILESASTNQTSMYLCASSFFNPSSGESTDTQYFGPGTRLTVL.

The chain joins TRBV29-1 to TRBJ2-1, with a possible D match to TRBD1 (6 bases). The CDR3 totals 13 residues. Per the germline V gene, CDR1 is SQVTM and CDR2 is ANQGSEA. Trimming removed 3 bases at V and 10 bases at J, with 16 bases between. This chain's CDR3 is CSVERTGNSEQFF. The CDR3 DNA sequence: TGCAGCGTTGAGCGCACAGGGAACAGCGAGCAGTTCTTC.

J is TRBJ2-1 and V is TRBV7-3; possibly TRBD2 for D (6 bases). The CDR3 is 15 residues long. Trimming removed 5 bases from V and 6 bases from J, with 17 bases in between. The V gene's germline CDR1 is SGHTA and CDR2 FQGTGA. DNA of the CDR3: TGTGCCAGCAGCCCCAGCGGGTCTTTAGGCAATGAGCAGTTCTTC. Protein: CASSPSGSLGNEQFF.

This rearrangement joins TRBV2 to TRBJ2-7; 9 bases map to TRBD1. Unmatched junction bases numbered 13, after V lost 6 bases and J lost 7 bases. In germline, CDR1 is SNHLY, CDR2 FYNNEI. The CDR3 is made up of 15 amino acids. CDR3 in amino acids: CASSLLRDRAGEQYF. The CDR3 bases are TGTGCCAGCAGCCTCTTGAGGGACAGGGCGGGAGAGCAGTACTTC.

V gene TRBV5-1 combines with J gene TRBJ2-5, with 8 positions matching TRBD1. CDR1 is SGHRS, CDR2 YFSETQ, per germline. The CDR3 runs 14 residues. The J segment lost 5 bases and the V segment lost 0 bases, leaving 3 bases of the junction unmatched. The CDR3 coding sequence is TGCGCCAGCAGCTTGGGGACAGGGCCCGAGACCCAGTACTTC. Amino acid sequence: CASSLGTGPETQYF.

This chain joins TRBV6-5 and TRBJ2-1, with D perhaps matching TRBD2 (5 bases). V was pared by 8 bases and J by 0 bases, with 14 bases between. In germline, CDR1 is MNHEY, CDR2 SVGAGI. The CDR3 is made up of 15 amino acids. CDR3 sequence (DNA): TGTGCCAGCCGTTTTGGACTCAGCTCCTACAATGAGCAGTTCTTC. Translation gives CASRFGLSSYNEQFF.

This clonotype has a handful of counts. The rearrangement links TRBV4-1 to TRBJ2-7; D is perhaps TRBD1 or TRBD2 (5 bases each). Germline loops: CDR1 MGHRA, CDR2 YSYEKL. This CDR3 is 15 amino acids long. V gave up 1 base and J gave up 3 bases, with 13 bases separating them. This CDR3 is CASSQVPGTSYEQYF. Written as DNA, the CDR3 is TGCGCCAGCAGCCAAGTACCAGGGACGAGCTACGAGCAGTACTTC.

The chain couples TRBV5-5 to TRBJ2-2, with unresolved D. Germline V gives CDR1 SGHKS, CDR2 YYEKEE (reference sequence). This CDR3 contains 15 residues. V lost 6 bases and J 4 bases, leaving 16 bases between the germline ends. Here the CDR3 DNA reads TGTGCCAGCACCCCCCGGTCCCCGGGCACCGGGGAGCTGTTTTTT. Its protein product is CASTPRSPGTGELFF. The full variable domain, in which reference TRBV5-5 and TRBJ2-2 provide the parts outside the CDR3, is DAGVTQSPTHLIKTRGQQVTLRCSPISGHKSVSWYQQVLGQGPQFIFQYYEKEERGRGNFPDRFSARQFPNYSSELNVNALLLGDSALYLCASTPRSPGTGELFFGEGSRLTVL.

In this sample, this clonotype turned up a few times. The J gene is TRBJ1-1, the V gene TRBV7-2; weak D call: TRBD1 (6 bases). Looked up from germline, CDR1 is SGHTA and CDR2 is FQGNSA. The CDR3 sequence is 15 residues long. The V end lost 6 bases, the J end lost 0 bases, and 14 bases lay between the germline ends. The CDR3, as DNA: TGTGCCAGCAGAGGACAGCTCCCAATGAACACTGAAGCTTTCTTT. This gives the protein CASRGQLPMNTEAFF. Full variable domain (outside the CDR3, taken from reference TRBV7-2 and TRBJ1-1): GAGVSQSPSNKVTEKGKDVELRCDPISGHTALYWYRQSLGQGLEFLIYFQGNSAPDKSGLPSDRFSAERTGGSVSTLTIQRTQQEDSAVYLCASRGQLPMNTEAFFGQGTRLTVV.

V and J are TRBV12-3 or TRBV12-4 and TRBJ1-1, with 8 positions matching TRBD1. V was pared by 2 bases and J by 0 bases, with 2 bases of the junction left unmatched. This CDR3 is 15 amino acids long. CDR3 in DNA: TGTGCCAGCAGTTTACAGGGGGCCGTGAACACTGAAGCTTTCTTT. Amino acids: CASSLQGAVNTEAFF.

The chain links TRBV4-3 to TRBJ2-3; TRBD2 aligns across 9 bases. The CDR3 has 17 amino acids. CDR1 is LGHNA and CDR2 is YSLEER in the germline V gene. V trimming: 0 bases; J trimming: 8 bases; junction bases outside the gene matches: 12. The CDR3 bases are TGCGCCAGCAGCCAAGATCTGGCGGGGGGGCAATTTGGTACGCAGTATTTT. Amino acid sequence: CASSQDLAGGQFGTQYF.

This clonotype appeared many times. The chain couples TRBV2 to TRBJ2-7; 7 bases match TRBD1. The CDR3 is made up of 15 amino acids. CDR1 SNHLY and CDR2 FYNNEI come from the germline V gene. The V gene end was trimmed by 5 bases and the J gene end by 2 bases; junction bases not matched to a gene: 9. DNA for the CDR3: TGTGCCAGCAGTTACCGACAGGGAAGGACCTACGAGCAGTACTTC. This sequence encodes CASSYRQGRTYEQYF.

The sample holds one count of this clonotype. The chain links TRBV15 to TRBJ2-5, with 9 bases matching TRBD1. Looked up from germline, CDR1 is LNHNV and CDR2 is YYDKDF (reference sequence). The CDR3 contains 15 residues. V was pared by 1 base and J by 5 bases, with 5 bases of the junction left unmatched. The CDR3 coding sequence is TGTGCCACCAGCAGAGGGGACAGGGATCGGGAGACCCAGTACTTC. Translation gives CATSRGDRDRETQYF.

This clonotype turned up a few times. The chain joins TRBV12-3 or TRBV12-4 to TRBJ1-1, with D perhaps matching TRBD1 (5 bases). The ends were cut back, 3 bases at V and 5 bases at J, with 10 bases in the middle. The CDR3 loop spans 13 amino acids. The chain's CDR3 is CASSFYGGTEAFF. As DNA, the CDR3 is TGTGCCAGCAGTTTTTACGGGGGGACTGAAGCTTTCTTT.

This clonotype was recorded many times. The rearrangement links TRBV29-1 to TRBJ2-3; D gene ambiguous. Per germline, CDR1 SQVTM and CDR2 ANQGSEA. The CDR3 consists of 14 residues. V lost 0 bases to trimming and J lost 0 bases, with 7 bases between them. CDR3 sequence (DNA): TGCAGCGTTGAAGAGTTTTCTAGCACAGATACGCAGTATTTT. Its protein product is CSVEEFSSTDTQYF.

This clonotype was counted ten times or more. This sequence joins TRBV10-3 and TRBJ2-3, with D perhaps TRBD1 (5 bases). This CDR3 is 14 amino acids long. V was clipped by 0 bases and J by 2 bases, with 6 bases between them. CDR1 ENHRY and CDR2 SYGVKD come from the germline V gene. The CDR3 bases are TGTGCCATCAGTGAGTCAGGGGTCACAGATACGCAGTATTTT. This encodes CAISESGVTDTQYF.

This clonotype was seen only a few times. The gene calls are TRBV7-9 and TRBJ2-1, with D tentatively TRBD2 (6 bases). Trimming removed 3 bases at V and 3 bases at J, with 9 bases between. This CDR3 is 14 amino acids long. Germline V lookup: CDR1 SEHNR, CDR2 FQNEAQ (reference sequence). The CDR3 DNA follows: TGTGCCAGCAGCTTTGCCGGGAGCTACAATGAGCAGTTCTTC. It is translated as CASSFAGSYNEQFF.

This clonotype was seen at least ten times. The CDR3 bases are TGTGCCAGCAGCTCGGCGAGTACAGGGGTTGGGGGCTACACCTTC. Amino acid sequence: CASSSASTGVGGYTF. The rearrangement links TRBV7-2 to TRBJ1-2, with 7 bases fitting TRBD1. Trimming cost V 4 bases and J 8 bases; bases outside gene matches: 13. Germline CDR1 is SGHTA and CDR2 is FQGNSA. The CDR3 is made up of 15 amino acids.

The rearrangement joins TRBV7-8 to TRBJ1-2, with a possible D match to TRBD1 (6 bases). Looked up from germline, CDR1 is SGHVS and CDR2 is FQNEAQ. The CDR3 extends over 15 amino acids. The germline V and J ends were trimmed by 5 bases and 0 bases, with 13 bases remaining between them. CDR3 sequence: CASSPGDTANYGYTF. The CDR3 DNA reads TGTGCCAGCAGCCCCGGGGACACCGCTAACTATGGCTACACCTTC.

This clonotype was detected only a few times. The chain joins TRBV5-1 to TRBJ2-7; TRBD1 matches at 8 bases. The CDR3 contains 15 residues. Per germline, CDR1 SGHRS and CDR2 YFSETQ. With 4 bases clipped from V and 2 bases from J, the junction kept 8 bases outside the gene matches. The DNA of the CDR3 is TGCGCCAGCAGCGGGGCTGGACAGGGCCCCTACGAGCAGTACTTC. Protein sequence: CASSGAGQGPYEQYF. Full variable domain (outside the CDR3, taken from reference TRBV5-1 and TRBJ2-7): KAGVTQTPRYLIKTRGQQVTLSCSPISGHRSVSWYQQTPGQGLQFLFEYFSETQRNKGNFPGRFSGRQFSNSRSEMNVSTLELGDSALYLCASSGAGQGPYEQYFGPGTRLTVT.

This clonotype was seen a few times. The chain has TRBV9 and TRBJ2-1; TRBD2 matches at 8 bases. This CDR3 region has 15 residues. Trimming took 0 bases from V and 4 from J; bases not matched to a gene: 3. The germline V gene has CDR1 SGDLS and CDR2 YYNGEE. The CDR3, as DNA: TGTGCCAGCAGCGTAGGCGGGGGGTTTTACAATGAGCAGTTCTTC. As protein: CASSVGGGFYNEQFF.

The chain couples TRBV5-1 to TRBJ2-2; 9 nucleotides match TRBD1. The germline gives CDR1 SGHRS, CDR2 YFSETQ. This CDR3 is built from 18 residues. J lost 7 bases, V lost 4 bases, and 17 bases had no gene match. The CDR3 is CASSQIFFGTGSVGELFF. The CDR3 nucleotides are TGCGCCAGCAGCCAGATATTTTTCGGGACAGGGTCTGTCGGGGAGCTGTTTTTT. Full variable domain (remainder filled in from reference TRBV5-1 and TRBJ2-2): KAGVTQTPRYLIKTRGQQVTLSCSPISGHRSVSWYQQTPGQGLQFLFEYFSETQRNKGNFPGRFSGRQFSNSRSEMNVSTLELGDSALYLCASSQIFFGTGSVGELFFGEGSRLTVL.

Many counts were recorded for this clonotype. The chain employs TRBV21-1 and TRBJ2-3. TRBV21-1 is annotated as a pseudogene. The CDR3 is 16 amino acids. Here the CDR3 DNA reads TGTGCCAGCACCACCCTAGATGATCATTACACAGATACGCAGTATTTT. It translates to CASTTLDDHYTDTQYF.

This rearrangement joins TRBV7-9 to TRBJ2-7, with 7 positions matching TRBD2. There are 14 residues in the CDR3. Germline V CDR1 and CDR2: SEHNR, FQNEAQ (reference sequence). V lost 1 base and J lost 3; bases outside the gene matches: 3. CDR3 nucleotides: TGTGCCAGCAGCTTAGGCGGGGAGGGCTACGAGCAGTACTTC. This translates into CASSLGGEGYEQYF.

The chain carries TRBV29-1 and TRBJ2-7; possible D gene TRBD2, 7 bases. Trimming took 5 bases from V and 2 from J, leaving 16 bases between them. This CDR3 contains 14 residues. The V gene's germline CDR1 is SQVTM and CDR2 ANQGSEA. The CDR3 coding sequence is TGCAGCGTTTTCGGGGCGGGGGCACCCTACGAGCAGTACTTC. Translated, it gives CSVFGAGAPYEQYF.